These 22 T cell receptor beta chains came from one sample sequenced in a study of blood T cells in healthy people across ages. With a J-beta primer mix and a sample-barcoded 5' primer, a second PCR ran about 7 to 12 cycles. TCRdb recomputed calls from the 5' RACE reads with MiXCR, one row per CDR3 protein. The sample yields over a million distinct CDR3 sequences, 45% seen once. Material for sequencing was blood. These receptors were taken from a woman aged 55-70 years in good health.

This clonotype was seen a few times. The chain couples TRBV6-5 to TRBJ2-5; a possible D gene is TRBD2 (5 bases). This CDR3 has 13 amino acids. Trimming removed 2 bases from V and 5 bases from J, with 9 bases in between. In germline, CDR1 is MNHEY, CDR2 SVGAGI. The CDR3 protein is CASSYGRRETQYF. In DNA, the CDR3 is TGTGCCAGCAGTTACGGAAGGAGGGAGACCCAGTACTTC.

The sample holds a few counts of this clonotype. The chain recombines TRBV7-6 with TRBJ2-1, with 12 bases lining up with TRBD2. The germline CDR1 and CDR2 sequences are SGHVS and FNYEAQ. The CDR3 is 19 residues long. V lost 4 bases to trimming and J lost 1 base; unmatched junction nucleotides: 11. The CDR3 bases are TGTGCCAGCAGCTCCGCCGGACTAGCGGGAAGGGGATCCTACAATGAGCAGTTCTTC. Translated, it gives CASSSAGLAGRGSYNEQFF. The variable domain in full, with the rest retrieved from reference TRBV7-6 and TRBJ2-1, is GAGVSQSPRYKVTKRGQDVALRCDPISGHVSLYWYRQALGQGPEFLTYFNYEAQQDKSGLPNDRFSAERPEGSISTLTIQRTEQRDSAMYRCASSSAGLAGRGSYNEQFFGPGTRLTVL.

This clonotype came up a few times. J is TRBJ2-3 and V is TRBV7-3, with D uncertain. Germline CDR1 and CDR2: SGHTA and FQGTGA. The CDR3 loop spans 13 amino acids. V was cut by 3 bases and J by 6 bases, with 10 bases left in between. The CDR3 nucleotides read TGTGCCAGCAGCTTTGGGCTGCGGGATACGCAGTATTTT. Translating gives CASSFGLRDTQYF.

This clonotype was picked up a small number of times. The V call is TRBV6-2 or TRBV6-3, the J call TRBJ1-5; 7 bases agree with TRBD1. The V segment lost 8 bases and the J segment 0 bases; nucleotides outside the gene matches: 1. Germline V gives CDR1 MNHEY, CDR2 SVGEGT. CDR3 length: 13 amino acids. The DNA of the CDR3 is TGTGCCAGCGGGACAGCTAGCAATCAGCCCCAGCATTTT. This codes for CASGTASNQPQHF.

In this sample, this clonotype turned up many times. V usage is TRBV6-2 or TRBV6-3 and J usage is TRBJ2-1, with a tentative D call TRBD2 (7 bases). There are 13 residues in the CDR3. Germline CDR1 and CDR2: MNHEY and SVGEGT. Trimming stripped 5 bases from V and 8 bases from J, with 13 bases between. DNA of the CDR3: TGTGCCAGCAGTCCTAGAGGGGGGGATGAGCAGTTCTTC. Encoded protein: CASSPRGGDEQFF.

As to this clonotype: The junction departs from the called germline gene at one end, perhaps through a read error. The chain uses TRBV3-1 and TRBJ2-1; 7 bases line up with TRBD2. This CDR3 is built from 16 residues. From germline, CDR1 is LGHDT and CDR2 YNNKEL (reference sequence). CDR3 residues: CASSALGGSSYSEQFF. Here the CDR3 DNA reads TGTGCCAGCAGCGCCCTAGGCGGGAGCTCCTACAGTGAGCAGTTCTTC.

This sequence joins TRBV5-1 and TRBJ2-7; D uncertain. V was cut by 4 bases and J by 1 base, with 18 bases left in between. This CDR3 is 16 amino acids long. CDR1 is SGHRS and CDR2 is YFSETQ in the germline V gene. The CDR3 DNA reads as TGCGCCAGCAGCCTGGAAGGTCTTTTCGAATCCTACGAGCAGTACTTC. It translates to CASSLEGLFESYEQYF.

This chain connects TRBV7-6 to TRBJ2-1; no clear D. V gave up 5 bases and J gave up 2 bases, with 10 bases separating them. From germline, CDR1 is SGHVS and CDR2 FNYEAQ. This CDR3 contains 14 residues. CDR3 protein: CASSPVGAYNEQFF. The CDR3 DNA sequence: TGTGCCAGCAGCCCAGTAGGCGCCTACAATGAGCAGTTCTTC. The full variable domain, in which reference TRBV7-6 and TRBJ2-1 provide the parts outside the CDR3, is GAGVSQSPRYKVTKRGQDVALRCDPISGHVSLYWYRQALGQGPEFLTYFNYEAQQDKSGLPNDRFSAERPEGSISTLTIQRTEQRDSAMYRCASSPVGAYNEQFFGPGTRLTVL.

This chain connects TRBV29-1 to TRBJ2-5; a weak D match, TRBD2 (6 bases). The germline V gene has CDR1 SQVTM and CDR2 ANQGSEA. The CDR3 has 12 amino acids. Deletions cut 4 bases from V and 4 bases from J, with 10 bases between. The CDR3 protein is CSVVPAGETQYF. CDR3 DNA: TGCAGCGTTGTCCCAGCGGGAGAGACCCAGTACTTC. Based on the CDR3 plus reference TRBV29-1 and TRBJ2-5, the full variable domain is SAVISQKPSRDICQRGTSLTIQCQVDSQVTMMFWYRQQPGQSLTLIATANQGSEATYESGFVIDKFPISRPNLTFSTLTVSNMSPEDSSIYLCSVVPAGETQYFGPGTRLLVL.

The J gene is TRBJ1-2, the V gene TRBV29-1, with a possible D match to TRBD1 (6 bases). The CDR3 loop spans 14 amino acids. Germline-derived CDR1 and CDR2 are SQVTM and ANQGSEA. Trimming took off 3 bases at V and 5 bases at J, with 16 bases between the two ends. In DNA, the CDR3 is TGCAGCGTTGATGGAGGGATTAGGGGGTATGGCTACACCTTC. Encoded protein: CSVDGGIRGYGYTF.

The chain uses TRBV24-1 and TRBJ2-1; TRBD2 agrees at 11 bases. The junction had 4 bases not matched to a gene; V was cut back by 7 bases and J by 9 bases. The CDR3 runs 13 residues. Germline CDR1 reads KGHDR; CDR2 reads SFDVKD. CDR3 amino acids: CATRVAGGPEQFF. CDR3 bases: TGTGCCACCAGGGTAGCGGGAGGGCCTGAGCAGTTCTTC.

This chain uses TRBV20-1 with TRBJ2-5; weak D call: TRBD2 (6 bases). Looked up from germline, CDR1 is DFQATT and CDR2 is SNEGSKA (reference sequence). The ends were cut back, 8 bases at V and 11 bases at J, with 24 bases in the middle. The CDR3 runs 13 residues. CDR3 in DNA: TGCAGTCCCCATCAGGCGGGATACAATGAGCAGTACTTC. Its protein product is CSPHQAGYNEQYF.

The chain is built from TRBV29-1 and TRBJ2-5; D ambiguous. The J call may be mistaken, given a closer DNA end match to TRBJ2-7. CDR3 length equals 12 residues. Germline assignment: CDR1 SQVTM and CDR2 ANQGSEA. CDR3 in amino acids: CSVEDLRYEQYF. The CDR3 bases are TGCAGCGTTGAAGATCTGAGGTACGAGCAGTACTTC.

This clonotype was seen a handful of times. The J gene is TRBJ2-3, the V gene TRBV9; TRBD2 matches at 7 bases. V lost 0 bases to trimming and J lost 2 bases; unmatched junction nucleotides: 6. CDR1 is SGDLS and CDR2 is YYNGEE in the germline V gene. This CDR3 region has 16 residues. CDR3 loop: CASSVASGTLTDTQYF. The CDR3 nucleotides read TGTGCCAGCAGCGTAGCAAGCGGGACCCTCACAGATACGCAGTATTTT.

This clonotype was counted a few times. The chain combines TRBV9 with TRBJ1-1; no clear D gene. This CDR3 region has 16 residues. Per germline, CDR1 SGDLS and CDR2 YYNGEE. V was pared by 0 bases and J by 3 bases, with 15 bases between. The CDR3 region is CASSVVGSVGYTEAFF. The CDR3 nucleotides are TGTGCCAGCAGCGTAGTGGGTTCGGTTGGGTACACTGAAGCTTTCTTT.

The chain couples TRBV3-1 to TRBJ2-4; D may match TRBD1 or TRBD2 (5 bases each). The V gene lost 0 bases and the J gene lost 13 bases, with 19 bases spanning the gap. The CDR3 loop spans 15 amino acids. The germline V gene has CDR1 LGHDT and CDR2 YNNKEL (reference sequence). DNA for the CDR3: TGTGCCAGCAGCCAAGATCCAGGGACCTACAATGAGCAGTACTTC. Protein product: CASSQDPGTYNEQYF.

V usage is TRBV10-3 and J usage is TRBJ1-1; 7 nucleotides agree with TRBD1. This CDR3 spans 15 amino acids. Germline V gene sequence: CDR1 ENHRY, CDR2 SYGVKD. J gave up 1 base and V 4 bases, and 6 bases lay outside the gene matches. CDR3 amino acids: CAISARGQANTEAFF. CDR3 nucleotide sequence: TGTGCCATCAGTGCTAGGGGGCAAGCGAACACTGAAGCTTTCTTT.

This clonotype was detected a few times. V usage is TRBV7-9 and J usage is TRBJ2-3; perhaps D is TRBD1 or TRBD2 (6 bases each). The germline gives CDR1 SEHNR, CDR2 FQNEAQ (reference sequence). V was pared by 5 bases and J by 1 base, with 16 bases between. The CDR3 is 16 amino acids. The CDR3 DNA reads TGTGCCAGCAGCCTTACAGGGAGGAGAGGCACAGATACGCAGTATTTT. This gives the protein CASSLTGRRGTDTQYF.

The chain uses TRBV28 and TRBJ2-1; 16 bases fit TRBD2. CDR3 length: 18 amino acids. Germline assignment: CDR1 MDHEN and CDR2 SYDVKM. After removal of 6 bases from V and 2 bases from J, the junction contained 7 bases not matched to a gene. The CDR3 coding sequence is TGTGCCAGCAGGGGGACTAGCGGGAGGGAGGTGACCTACAATGAGCAGTTCTTC. It encodes CASRGTSGREVTYNEQFF. Supplemented by reference TRBV28 and TRBJ2-1, the full variable domain reads DVKVTQSSRYLVKRTGEKVFLECVQDMDHENMFWYRQDPGLGLRLIYFSYDVKMKEKGDIPEGYSVSREKKERFSLILESASTNQTSMYLCASRGTSGREVTYNEQFFGPGTRLTVL.

The J gene is TRBJ2-1, the V gene TRBV4-2; 9 bases are a match to TRBD2. Germline values: CDR1 LGHNA, CDR2 YNFKEQ. With V trimmed by 1 base and J by 7 bases, 11 bases remained unmatched. The CDR3 length is 17 residues. In nucleotides, the CDR3 is TGTGCCAGCAGCCAAGGTGCTCGCGGGAGGGCCAAAAATGAGCAGTTCTTC. This sequence encodes CASSQGARGRAKNEQFF.

The chain couples TRBV5-1 to TRBJ2-2; D possibly corresponds to TRBD1 (6 bases). The CDR3 loop spans 16 amino acids. V lost 2 bases and J 5 bases, leaving 16 bases between the germline ends. Germline assignment: CDR1 SGHRS and CDR2 YFSETQ. The CDR3 coding sequence is TGCGCCAGCAGCTTAACGACAGGAACAAGGACCGGGGAGCTGTTTTTT. Translated, it gives CASSLTTGTRTGELFF.

This clonotype was seen a few times. The rearrangement uses TRBV12-3 or TRBV12-4 and TRBJ2-7, with D unclear. CDR3 length equals 14 residues. V lost 3 bases to trimming and J lost 5 bases, with 14 bases between them. CDR3 residues: CASSFTVNRNEQYF. DNA of the CDR3: TGTGCCAGCAGTTTTACTGTGAACCGAAACGAGCAGTACTTC.